Listed below are T cell receptor beta chains from one sample, sequenced in a study of shared T cell receptors in the human thymus. The protocol was immunoSEQ multiplex PCR, while the TCRdb copy is restricted to in-frame clones and leaves out a portion. The table lists approximately 490,000 clones, around 78% of them singletons. This same sample was also part of a study on human thymus T cells.

Sequenced input: thymocytes. The receptors originated from a boy under two years old with a congenital heart defect. CDR3s include the opening cysteine and the closing phenylalanine or tryptophan. The D gene is left open where the match is weak. Clone size appears in some rows only: once, few, many, or a class for an expanded clone.

D gene,clone size,J gene,V gene,CDR3 DNA,CDR3 protein
NA,few,TRBJ1-3,TRBV6-1,TGTGCCAGCAGTGGGGAAGACAGCTCTGGAAACACCATATATTTT,CASSGEDSSGNTIYF
NA,NA,TRBJ2-1,TRBV18,TGTGCCAGCTCACCAACGGTAGCGGCGGACTACAATGAGCAGTTCTTC,CASSPTVAADYNEQFF
NA,NA,TRBJ1-2,TRBV18,TGTGCCAGCTCACCACCCGCCGGGAACTATGGCTACACCTTC,CASSPPAGNYGYTF
NA,once,TRBJ1-1,TRBV4-3,TGCGCCAGCAGCCAAGATAGACAGCCTGAAGCTTTCTTT,CASSQDRQPEAFF
NA,NA,TRBJ2-5,TRBV6-5,TGTGCCAGCAGTCATGACAGAATCCAAGAGACCCAGTACTTC,CASSHDRIQETQYF
NA,NA,TRBJ2-7,TRBV14,TGTGCCAGCAGCCAAGGGAACGGGGTCACCTACGAGCAGTACTTC,CASSQGNGVTYEQYF
TRBD1,NA,TRBJ2-7,TRBV5-6,TGTGCCAGCAGCGAGGGGGCCCCCTACGAGCAGTACTTC,CASSEGAPYEQYF
NA,NA,TRBJ2-7,TRBV30,TGTGCCTGGAGTGTAACTCAGTCGGGGGTCTACGAGCAGTACTTC,CAWSVTQSGVYEQYF
NA,NA,TRBJ1-2,TRBV5-1,TGCGCCAGCAGCTTACAGGGACACTATGGCTACACCTTC,CASSLQGHYGYTF
TRBD2,once,TRBJ2-5,TRBV9,TGTGCCAGCAGCCCCCCCGGGACTAGCGGACAAGAGACCCAGTACTTC,CASSPPGTSGQETQYF
TRBD2,NA,TRBJ2-7,TRBV27,TGTGCCAGCAGTTACCGACCGGGACTAGCGGGAAGATACGAGCAGTACTTC,CASSYRPGLAGRYEQYF
TRBD1,once,TRBJ2-7,TRBV28,TGTGCCAGCAGTTCAGGGACAGGGGGCAGGGAGCAGTACTTC,CASSSGTGGREQYF
NA,NA,TRBJ2-7,TRBV6-1,TGTGCCAGCAGATTAGACAGATCCTACGAGCAGTACTTC,CASRLDRSYEQYF
TRBD2,NA,TRBJ2-1,TRBV29-1,TGCAGCGTTGAAGATAACCGGGAGGGCCGAAATGAGCAGTTCTTC,CSVEDNREGRNEQFF
TRBD2,NA,TRBJ2-3,TRBV4-1,TGCGCCAGCAGCCAAGATCGATTACGGGGGGGCATCCGCACAGATACGCAGTATTTT,CASSQDRLRGGIRTDTQYF
TRBD1,NA,TRBJ2-7,TRBV27,TGTGCCAGCAGTTCCCCGCTGTTAGGGGGCTGGCACGAGCAGTACTTC,CASSSPLLGGWHEQYF
TRBD1,NA,TRBJ1-2,TRBV9,TGTGCCAGCAGCGGTCCTGACAGGGTTGGCTACACCTTC,CASSGPDRVGYTF
TRBD1,NA,TRBJ1-2,TRBV11-1,TGTGCCAGCAGCTTGATGACAGGGAACGACTATGGCTACACCTTC,CASSLMTGNDYGYTF
TRBD2,NA,TRBJ2-7,TRBV11-3,TGTGCCAGCAGCCCCGACTATCCGGGACTAGCGGGCTCCTACGAGCAGTACTTC,CASSPDYPGLAGSYEQYF
TRBD2,NA,TRBJ2-1,TRBV14,TGTGCCAGCAGCCAAGAGACTAGCGGGGTATACAATGAGCAGTTCTTC,CASSQETSGVYNEQFF
NA,few,TRBJ1-2,TRBV11-3,TGTGCCAGCAGCCCGGCCGGGGGGGCTAACTATGGCTACACCTTC,CASSPAGGANYGYTF
NA,NA,TRBJ1-2,TRBV19,TGTGCCAGTAGTACGACAGGTGCCTACACCTTC,CASSTTGAYTF
NA,NA,TRBJ2-7,TRBV25-1,TGTGCCAGCAGTCCCCAGGTGGCTCCGGGGGACGAGCAGTACTTC,CASSPQVAPGDEQYF
TRBD2,NA,TRBJ2-1,TRBV6-1,TGTGCCAGCAGGAGACTAGCGGGAGTAGTAAATGAGCAGTTCTTC,CASRRLAGVVNEQFF
TRBD2,NA,TRBJ2-2,TRBV14,TGTGCCAGCAGCATAAGCGGGAGGGCCATCGGGGAGCTGTTTTTT,CASSISGRAIGELFF
TRBD1,NA,TRBJ1-2,TRBV4-2,TGTGCCAGCAGCCAAGAAAACAGGGGGAATAACTATGGCTACACCTTC,CASSQENRGNNYGYTF
NA,NA,TRBJ2-1,TRBV6-1,TGTGCCAGCAGTGAACGATTACTAAGCTCCTACAATGAGCAGTTCTTC,CASSERLLSSYNEQFF
TRBD2,once,TRBJ2-7,TRBV4-3,TGCGCCAGCAGCCAAGAGGCTAGCGGGACCACAAAAAACTCCTACGAGCAGTACTTC,CASSQEASGTTKNSYEQYF
TRBD1,NA,TRBJ2-1,TRBV5-1,TGCGCCAGCTGGGACAGGGCGGGGTCCATCTACAATGAGCAGTTCTTC,CASWDRAGSIYNEQFF
TRBD1,NA,TRBJ2-1,TRBV27,TGTGCCAGCACTGCCGGGACAGGGGTGATCCATGAGCAGTTCTTC,CASTAGTGVIHEQFF
NA,NA,TRBJ2-5,TRBV7-9,TGTGCCAGCAGCTTAGGGCTAGTGCAAGAGACCCAGTACTTC,CASSLGLVQETQYF
NA,NA,TRBJ2-4,TRBV11-2,TGTGCCAGCAGCTTCGCTGGGGGGTGGACCAAAAACATTCAGTACTTC,CASSFAGGWTKNIQYF
NA,few,TRBJ1-1,TRBV15,TGTGCCACCAGCAGAGAGGGAGAAAGGGGGGGGTACACTGAAGCTTTCTTT,CATSREGERGGYTEAFF
TRBD2,NA,TRBJ2-7,TRBV5-8,TGTGCCAGCAGCCCCGGGCGGCGGGAGTGGTACGAGCAGTACTTC,CASSPGRREWYEQYF
TRBD1,NA,TRBJ1-4,TRBV11-2,TGTGCCAGCGGTAATGACAGGGATGGTGAAAAACTGTTTTTT,CASGNDRDGEKLFF
TRBD2,NA,TRBJ2-7,TRBV19,TGTGCCAGTAACGGGAGGTCCTCCTACGAGCAGTACTTC,CASNGRSSYEQYF
NA,NA,TRBJ2-7,TRBV4-2,TGTGCCAGCAGCCAAGATAGGAGGGGTCGAACCTACGAGCAGTACTTC,CASSQDRRGRTYEQYF
NA,NA,TRBJ2-7,TRBV7-8,TGTGCCAGCAGCTTCCCCCCTCCCAGCTACGAGCAGTACTTC,CASSFPPPSYEQYF
TRBD1,NA,TRBJ1-1,TRBV4-1,TGCGCCAGCAGCCAAGTAGGAGCCGGGACAGGCACTGAAGCTTTCTTT,CASSQVGAGTGTEAFF
NA,NA,TRBJ1-4,TRBV18,TGTGCCAGCTCACCACCTGAGGCAACTAATGAAAAACTGTTTTTT,CASSPPEATNEKLFF
TRBD2,NA,TRBJ2-5,TRBV7-2,TGTGCCAGCGGATTCGGGAGGGCCAGAGAGACCCAGTACTTC,CASGFGRARETQYF
TRBD2,NA,TRBJ2-2,TRBV4-3,TGCGCCAGCAGCCAGGGACTAGCGGGAGGGCCGATCACCGGGGAGCTGTTTTTT,CASSQGLAGGPITGELFF
TRBD2,once,TRBJ2-1,TRBV4-3,TGCGCCAGCAGCCACTTAGCGGGAGGCCCGGTAAATGAGCAGTTCTTC,CASSHLAGGPVNEQFF
TRBD1,few,TRBJ1-1,TRBV6-4,TGTGCCAGCAGTCCCGGGACAGATTTGAACACTGAAGCTTTCTTT,CASSPGTDLNTEAFF
NA,NA,TRBJ2-7,TRBV11-2,TGTGCCAGCAGCTCCGAAGCGGTTCAATTGCCCTACGAGCAGTACTTC,CASSSEAVQLPYEQYF
NA,NA,TRBJ2-3,TRBV30,TGTGCCTGGAGTGTGGTGCGTACCACAGATACGCAGTATTTT,CAWSVVRTTDTQYF
TRBD1,NA,TRBJ1-2,TRBV7-2,TGTGCCAGCAGCTTGGGACAGGGAAATGGCTACACCTTC,CASSLGQGNGYTF
NA,NA,TRBJ1-1,TRBV7-9,TGTGCCAGCAGCTTAGATCCGGGGAGGGCTGAAGCTTTCTTT,CASSLDPGRAEAFF
NA,NA,TRBJ1-4,TRBV7-9,TGTGCCAGCAGCTCCACTATACCCCGGGGTAACAGTGAAAAACTGTTTTTT,CASSSTIPRGNSEKLFF
TRBD1,NA,TRBJ2-7,TRBV28,TGTGCCAGCAGTTTCCGGGACAGGGAACCCTACGAGCAGTACTTC,CASSFRDREPYEQYF
TRBD1,NA,TRBJ2-7,TRBV27,TGTGCCAGCAGTTTGGGACAGTTCTACGAGCAGTACTTC,CASSLGQFYEQYF
NA,NA,TRBJ2-1,TRBV10-1,TGCGCCAGCAGTGATCCGTACAATGAGCAGTTCTTC,CASSDPYNEQFF
TRBD1,few,TRBJ1-2,TRBV7-2,TGTGCCAGCAGCTTAAGGAGGACAGGGGGTGATGGCTACACCTTC,CASSLRRTGGDGYTF
TRBD1,NA,TRBJ1-1,TRBV9,TGTGCCAGCAGCGTATCCAAACAGGGGGCCACTGAAGCTTTCTTT,CASSVSKQGATEAFF
TRBD2,NA,TRBJ2-3,TRBV6-1,TGTGCCAGCAGTACCGGACTAGCGGCCCTCCACGCGCAGTATTTT,CASSTGLAALHAQYF